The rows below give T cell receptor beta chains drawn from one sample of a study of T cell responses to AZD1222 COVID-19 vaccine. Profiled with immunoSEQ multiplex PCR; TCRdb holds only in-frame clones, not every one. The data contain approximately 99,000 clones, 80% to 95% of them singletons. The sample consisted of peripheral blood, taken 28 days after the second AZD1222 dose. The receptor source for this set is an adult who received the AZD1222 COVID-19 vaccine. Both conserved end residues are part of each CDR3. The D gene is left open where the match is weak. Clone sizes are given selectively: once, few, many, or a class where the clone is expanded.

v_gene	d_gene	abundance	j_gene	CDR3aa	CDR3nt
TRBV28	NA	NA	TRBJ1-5	CASRQGGSNNQPQHF	TGTGCCAGCAGACAGGGAGGGAGTAACAATCAGCCCCAGCATTTT
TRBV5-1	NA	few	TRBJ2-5	CASSPGGVQETQYF	TGCGCCAGCAGCCCTGGAGGCGTCCAAGAGACCCAGTACTTC
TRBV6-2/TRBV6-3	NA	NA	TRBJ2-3	CASSSGTQNLYTDTQYF	TGTGCCAGCAGTTCTGGGACACAAAACCTTTATACAGATACGCAGTATTTT
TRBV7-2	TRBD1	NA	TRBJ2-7	CASSQPGQGGSEQYF	TGTGCCAGCAGCCAACCGGGACAGGGAGGTTCCGAGCAGTACTTC
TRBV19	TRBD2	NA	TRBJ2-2	CASSITSGEIGELFF	TGTGCCAGTAGTATAACAAGCGGGGAGATCGGGGAGCTGTTTTTT
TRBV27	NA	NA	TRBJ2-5	CASSLSWQGQETQYF	TGTGCCAGCAGTTTATCTTGGCAGGGTCAAGAGACCCAGTACTTC
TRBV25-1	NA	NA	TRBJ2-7	CASSEIGATLYEQYF	TGTGCCAGCAGTGAAATCGGAGCCACCCTCTACGAGCAGTACTTC
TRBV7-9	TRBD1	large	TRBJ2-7	CASSAIPDRVYEQYF	TGTGCCAGCAGCGCAATTCCGGACAGGGTCTACGAGCAGTACTTC
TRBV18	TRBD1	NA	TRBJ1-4	CASSPLQGTNEKLFF	TGTGCCAGCTCACCCCTACAGGGGACTAATGAAAAACTGTTTTTT
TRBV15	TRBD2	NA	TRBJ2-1	CATGLAGVDEQFF	TGTGCGACGGGACTAGCGGGAGTTGATGAGCAGTTCTTC
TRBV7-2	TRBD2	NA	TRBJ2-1	CASSLARIAGGPYNEQFF	TGTGCCAGCAGCTTAGCGAGGATAGCGGGAGGCCCCTACAATGAGCAGTTCTTC
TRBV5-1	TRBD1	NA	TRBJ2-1	CASRPGQGNAYNEQFF	TGCGCCAGCAGGCCCGGACAGGGGAATGCCTACAATGAGCAGTTCTTC
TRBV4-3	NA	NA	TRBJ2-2	CASSQVGTNTGELFF	TGCGCCAGCAGCCAAGTGGGGACCAACACCGGGGAGCTGTTTTTT
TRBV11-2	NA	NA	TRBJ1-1	CASSFSSIGREAFF	TGTGCCAGCAGCTTTTCCAGCATTGGTAGAGAAGCTTTCTTT
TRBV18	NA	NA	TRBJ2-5	CASSPPGRQETQYF	TGTGCCAGCTCACCACCGGGACGCCAAGAGACCCAGTACTTC
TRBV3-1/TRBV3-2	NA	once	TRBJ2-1	CASSNTGAANNEQFF	TGTGCCAGCAGCAACACCGGGGCCGCCAACAATGAGCAGTTCTTC
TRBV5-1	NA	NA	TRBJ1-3	CASSLAGTSGNTIYF	TGCGCCAGCAGCTTGGCGGGGACCTCTGGAAACACCATATATTTT
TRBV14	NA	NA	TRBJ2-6	CASSLGGGANVLTF	TGTGCCAGCAGCCTGGGTGGCGGGGCCAACGTCCTGACTTTC
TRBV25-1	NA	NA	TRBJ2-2	CATARGGNTGELFF	TGTGCCACCGCGAGGGGGGGAAACACCGGGGAGCTGTTTTTT
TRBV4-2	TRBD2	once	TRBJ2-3	CASSQEDGGRGSDTQYF	TGTGCCAGCAGCCAAGAGGATGGCGGGAGGGGGTCAGATACGCAGTATTTT
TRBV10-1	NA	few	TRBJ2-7	CASSRGDLAGEQYF	TGCGCCAGCAGCCGAGGGGACCTCGCGGGTGAGCAGTACTTC
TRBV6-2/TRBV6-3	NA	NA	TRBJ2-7	CASSTSGTSEGEQYF	TGTGCCAGCAGTACTTCCGGGACCTCAGAGGGCGAGCAGTACTTC
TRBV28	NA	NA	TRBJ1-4	CASRMAGNNEKLFF	TGTGCCAGCCGTATGGCGGGTAATAATGAAAAACTGTTTTTT
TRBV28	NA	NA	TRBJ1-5	CASSLGGSHQPQHF	TGTGCCAGCAGTTTAGGAGGGTCTCATCAGCCCCAGCATTTT
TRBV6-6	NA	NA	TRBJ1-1	CASRPRVTLEAFF	TGTGCCAGCAGGCCGAGAGTGACCCTTGAAGCTTTCTTT
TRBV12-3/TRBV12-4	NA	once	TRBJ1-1	CASRLQGNTEAFF	TGTGCCAGCAGACTACAGGGCAACACTGAAGCTTTCTTT
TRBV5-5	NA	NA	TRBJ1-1	CASSLEWTSTEAFF	TGTGCCAGCAGCTTGGAATGGACGAGCACTGAAGCTTTCTTT
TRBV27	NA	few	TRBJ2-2	CASSLRQGTNTGELFF	TGTGCCAGCAGTTTAAGGCAGGGCACGAACACCGGGGAGCTGTTTTTT
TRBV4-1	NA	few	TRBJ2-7	CASSQERFISSYEQYF	TGCGCCAGCAGCCAAGAACGATTCATTAGCTCCTACGAGCAGTACTTC